The clone carrying this T cell receptor beta chain was found many times. This sample was included in a study of human T cells and chemical hapten exposure. Whole-study context: In the roughly 24-week study, patients were dosed weekly with diphenylcyclopropenone on the scalp throughout. Per-sample variation in TCR yield stemmed mainly from small pooled library volume differences.

This CDR3 is 16 amino acids long. CDR1 and CDR2 from the germline V gene are DFQATT and SNEGSKA (reference sequence). V was clipped by 4 bases and J by 12 bases; unmatched bases: 13. The sample's time point: patch test 1, 2 weeks after DPC sensitization. Stated treatment: therapeutic diphenylcyclopropenone sensitization with weekly scalp DPC. Donors, patients with alopecia ranging from 18 to 70 years old and judged suitable for DPC, provided samples. For the library, individual cDNA molecules each received unique molecular identifiers. TCRdb re-called the RACE reads through MiXCR, storing one row per CDR3 protein. In the table there are 70,000 to 100,000 distinct CDR3 sequences, 7% to 8% of which are singletons.

This specimen consisted of whole blood, obtained in connection with sensitization to the hapten diphenylcyclopropenone (DPC). The chain combines TRBV20-1 with TRBJ2-1; 15 bases map to TRBD2. This TCR came from a woman aged 25 to 39 with alopecia areata. Some clones in this sample may be carry-over from other donors' samples. The CDR3 DNA reads TGCAGTGCTATCCCCCGTCCCGGGACTAGCGGGGGGTCGCAGTTCTTC. Translation: CSAIPRPGTSGGSQFF.